This TCR beta chain was obtained from a study of low-dose radiotherapy and immunotherapy resistance in tumors. Background on the study: Treatment of Cohort 1 consisted of 0.5 Gy per fraction every 2 weeks, adding up to 6.5 Gy. Daily intake of oral aspirin 300 mg by patients lasted four cycles and began on cycle 1 day 1. With 1 Gy per fraction every two weeks, Cohort 2 accumulated 13 Gy across 26 weeks.

Time point: before trial treatment. CDR1 is MRHNA, CDR2 SNTAGT, per germline. The CDR3 covers 13 residues. Trimming pared 5 bases from V and 1 base from J, leaving 8 bases between. There are many counts of this clonotype. TRAV- and TRBV-specific primers primed first-strand cDNA, covering alpha and beta chains. The TCRs were subjected to amplification over approximately 20 PCR cycles employing a constant-region primer in conjunction with a V-primer adapter. Through in vitro transcription, the mRNA that had been isolated was amplified. TCRdb re-called the reads with MiXCR, one entry per CDR3 protein. The data contain nearly 95,000 distinct CDR3 sequences, more than 8% of them seen just once; the ten biggest clones take up about 1%.

The sequencing here drew on PBMCs, taken before treatment. The TCR was taken from a male donor with prostate cancer. The chain joins TRBV6-4 to TRBJ1-2; D possibly corresponds to TRBD1 (5 bases). This CDR3 is CASSPGLNYGYTF. In DNA form, the CDR3 reads TGTGCCAGCAGTCCGGGACTTAACTATGGCTACACCTTC.